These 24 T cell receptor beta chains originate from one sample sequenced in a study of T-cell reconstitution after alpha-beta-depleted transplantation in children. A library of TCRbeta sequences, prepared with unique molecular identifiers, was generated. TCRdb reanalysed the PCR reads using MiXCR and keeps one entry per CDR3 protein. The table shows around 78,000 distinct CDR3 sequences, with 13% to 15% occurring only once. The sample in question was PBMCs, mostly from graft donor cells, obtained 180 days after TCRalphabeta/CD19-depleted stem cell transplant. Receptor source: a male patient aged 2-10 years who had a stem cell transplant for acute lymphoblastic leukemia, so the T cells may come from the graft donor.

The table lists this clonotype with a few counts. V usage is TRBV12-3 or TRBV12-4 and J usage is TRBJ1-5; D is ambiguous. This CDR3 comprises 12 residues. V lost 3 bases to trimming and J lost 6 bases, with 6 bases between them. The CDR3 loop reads CASSFTGQPQHF. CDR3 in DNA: TGTGCCAGCAGTTTCACCGGTCAGCCCCAGCATTTT.

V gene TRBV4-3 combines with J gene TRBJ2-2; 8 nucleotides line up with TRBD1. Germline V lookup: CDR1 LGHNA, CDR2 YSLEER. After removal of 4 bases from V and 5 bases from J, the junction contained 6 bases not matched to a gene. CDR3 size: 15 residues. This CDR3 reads CASSRGQGRTGELFF. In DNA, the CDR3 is TGCGCCAGCAGCCGCGGACAGGGAAGGACCGGGGAGCTGTTTTTT.

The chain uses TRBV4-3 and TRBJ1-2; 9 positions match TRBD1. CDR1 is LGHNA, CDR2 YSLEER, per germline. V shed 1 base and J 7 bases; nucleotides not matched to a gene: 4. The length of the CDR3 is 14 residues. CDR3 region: CASSQGTGVGGYTF. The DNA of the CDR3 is TGCGCCAGCAGCCAAGGGACAGGGGTTGGTGGCTACACCTTC.

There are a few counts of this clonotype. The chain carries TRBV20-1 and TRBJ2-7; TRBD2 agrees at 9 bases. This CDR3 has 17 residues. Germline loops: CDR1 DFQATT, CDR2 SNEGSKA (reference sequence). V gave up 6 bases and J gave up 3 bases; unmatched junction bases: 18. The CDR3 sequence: CSALPGSSGSLVYEQYF. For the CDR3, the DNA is TGCAGTGCCCTTCCGGGGAGTAGCGGGAGTCTAGTCTACGAGCAGTACTTC.

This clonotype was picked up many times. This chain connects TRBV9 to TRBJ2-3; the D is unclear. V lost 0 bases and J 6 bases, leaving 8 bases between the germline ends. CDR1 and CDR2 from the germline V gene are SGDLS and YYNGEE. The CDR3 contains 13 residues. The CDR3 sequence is CASSVGLGDTQYF. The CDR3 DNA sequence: TGTGCCAGCAGCGTAGGTTTAGGGGATACGCAGTATTTT.

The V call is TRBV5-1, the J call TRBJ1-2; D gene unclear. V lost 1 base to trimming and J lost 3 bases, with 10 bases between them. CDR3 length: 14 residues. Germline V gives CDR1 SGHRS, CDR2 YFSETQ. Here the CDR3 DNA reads TGCGCCAGCAGCTTGTTTGAGGGCGACTATGGCTACACCTTC. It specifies CASSLFEGDYGYTF.

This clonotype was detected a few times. CDR3: CASSPRRTLQETQYF. The CDR3, as DNA: TGTGCCAGCAGTCCCCGGAGGACACTCCAAGAGACCCAGTACTTC. This sequence joins TRBV6-1 and TRBJ2-5, with D perhaps given as TRBD1 or TRBD2 (5 bases each). Per the germline V gene, CDR1 is MNHNS and CDR2 is SASEGT. The CDR3 is 15 amino acids. Trimming took off 5 bases at V and 1 base at J, with 14 bases between the two ends.

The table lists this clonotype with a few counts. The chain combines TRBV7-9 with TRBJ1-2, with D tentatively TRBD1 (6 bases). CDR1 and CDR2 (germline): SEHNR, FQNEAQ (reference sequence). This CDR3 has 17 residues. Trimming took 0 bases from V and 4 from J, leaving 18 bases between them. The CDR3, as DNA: TGTGCCAGCAGCTTAGCTCATCGACAGGCGGTTAGCTATGGCTACACCTTC. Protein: CASSLAHRQAVSYGYTF.

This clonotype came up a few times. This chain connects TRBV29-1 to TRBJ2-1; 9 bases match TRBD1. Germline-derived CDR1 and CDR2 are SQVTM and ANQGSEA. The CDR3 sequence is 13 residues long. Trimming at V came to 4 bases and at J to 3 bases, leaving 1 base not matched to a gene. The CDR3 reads CSVGQGVYNEQFF. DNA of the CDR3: TGCAGCGTTGGACAGGGGGTCTACAATGAGCAGTTCTTC.

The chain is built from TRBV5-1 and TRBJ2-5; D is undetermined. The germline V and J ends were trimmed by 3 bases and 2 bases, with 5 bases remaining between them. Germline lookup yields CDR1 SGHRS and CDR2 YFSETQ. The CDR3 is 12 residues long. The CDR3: CASSSLQETQYF. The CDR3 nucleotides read TGCGCCAGCAGCTCACTACAAGAGACCCAGTACTTC.

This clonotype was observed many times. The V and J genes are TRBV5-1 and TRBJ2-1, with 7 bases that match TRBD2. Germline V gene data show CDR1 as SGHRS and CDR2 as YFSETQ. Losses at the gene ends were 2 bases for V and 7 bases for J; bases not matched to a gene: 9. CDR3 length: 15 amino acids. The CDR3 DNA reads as TGCGCCAGCAGCTTTCTAGCGGAGACGTGGAATGAGCAGTTCTTC. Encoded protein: CASSFLAETWNEQFF. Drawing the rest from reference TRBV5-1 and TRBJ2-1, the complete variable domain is KAGVTQTPRYLIKTRGQQVTLSCSPISGHRSVSWYQQTPGQGLQFLFEYFSETQRNKGNFPGRFSGRQFSNSRSEMNVSTLELGDSALYLCASSFLAETWNEQFFGPGTRLTVL.

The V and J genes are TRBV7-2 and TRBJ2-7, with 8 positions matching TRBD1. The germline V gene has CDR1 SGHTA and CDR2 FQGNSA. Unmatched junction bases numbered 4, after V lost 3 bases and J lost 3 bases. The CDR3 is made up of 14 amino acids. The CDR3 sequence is CASSFAQGDYEQYF. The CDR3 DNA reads TGTGCCAGCAGCTTTGCACAGGGGGACTACGAGCAGTACTTC.

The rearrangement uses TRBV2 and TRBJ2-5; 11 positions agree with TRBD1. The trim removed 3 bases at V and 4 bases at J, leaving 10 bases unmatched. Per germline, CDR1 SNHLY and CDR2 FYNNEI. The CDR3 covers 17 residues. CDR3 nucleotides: TGTGCCAGCAGTGAGATAAAAGGACAGGGGGCGGCAGAGACCCAGTACTTC. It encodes CASSEIKGQGAAETQYF.

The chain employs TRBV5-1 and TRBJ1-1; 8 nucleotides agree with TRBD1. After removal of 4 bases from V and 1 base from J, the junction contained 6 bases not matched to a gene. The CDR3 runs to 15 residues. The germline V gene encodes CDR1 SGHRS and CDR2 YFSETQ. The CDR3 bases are TGCGCCAGCAGCATAGGGACAGGCCCGAACACTGAAGCTTTCTTT. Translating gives CASSIGTGPNTEAFF. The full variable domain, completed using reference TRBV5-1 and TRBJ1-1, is KAGVTQTPRYLIKTRGQQVTLSCSPISGHRSVSWYQQTPGQGLQFLFEYFSETQRNKGNFPGRFSGRQFSNSRSEMNVSTLELGDSALYLCASSIGTGPNTEAFFGQGTRLTVV.

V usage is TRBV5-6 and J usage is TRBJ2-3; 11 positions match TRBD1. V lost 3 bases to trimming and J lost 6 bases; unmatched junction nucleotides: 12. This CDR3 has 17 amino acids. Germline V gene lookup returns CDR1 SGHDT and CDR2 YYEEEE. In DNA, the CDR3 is TGTGCCAGCAGCTCGGAACTGGACAGGGGGCTTTCGGATACGCAGTATTTT. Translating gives CASSSELDRGLSDTQYF.

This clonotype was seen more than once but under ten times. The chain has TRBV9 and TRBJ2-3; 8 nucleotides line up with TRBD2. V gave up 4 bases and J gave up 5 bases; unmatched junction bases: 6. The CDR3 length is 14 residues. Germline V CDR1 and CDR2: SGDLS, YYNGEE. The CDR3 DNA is TGTGCCAGCAGCCTCGGACTAGCTGGAGATACGCAGTATTTT. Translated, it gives CASSLGLAGDTQYF.

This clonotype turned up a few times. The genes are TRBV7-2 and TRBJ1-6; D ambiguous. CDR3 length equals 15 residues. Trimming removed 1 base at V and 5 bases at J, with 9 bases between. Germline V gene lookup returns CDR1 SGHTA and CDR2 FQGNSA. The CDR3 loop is CASSLEATNNSPLHF. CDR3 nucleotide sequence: TGTGCCAGCAGCTTAGAGGCAACCAATAATTCACCCCTCCACTTT. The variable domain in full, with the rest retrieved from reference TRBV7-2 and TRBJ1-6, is GAGVSQSPSNKVTEKGKDVELRCDPISGHTALYWYRQSLGQGLEFLIYFQGNSAPDKSGLPSDRFSAERTGGSVSTLTIQRTQQEDSAVYLCASSLEATNNSPLHFGNGTRLTVT.

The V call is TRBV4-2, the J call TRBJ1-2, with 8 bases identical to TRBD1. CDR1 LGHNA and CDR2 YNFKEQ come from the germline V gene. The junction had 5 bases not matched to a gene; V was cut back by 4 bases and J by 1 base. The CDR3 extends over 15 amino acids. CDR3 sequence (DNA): TGTGCCAGCAGCCCGGACAGGGTGCTTAACTATGGCTACACCTTC. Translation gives CASSPDRVLNYGYTF.

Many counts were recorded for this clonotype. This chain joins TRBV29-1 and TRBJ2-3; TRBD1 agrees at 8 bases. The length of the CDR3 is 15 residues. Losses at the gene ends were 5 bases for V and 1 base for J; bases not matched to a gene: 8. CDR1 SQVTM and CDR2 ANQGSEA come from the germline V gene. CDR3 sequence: CSVRGQAGRTDTQYF. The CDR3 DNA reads TGCAGCGTTCGGGGACAGGCCGGCCGCACAGATACGCAGTATTTT.

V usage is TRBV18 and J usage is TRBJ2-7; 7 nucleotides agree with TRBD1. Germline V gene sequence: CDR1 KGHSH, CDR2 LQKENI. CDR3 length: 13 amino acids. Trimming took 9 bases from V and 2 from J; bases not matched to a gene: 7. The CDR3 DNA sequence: TGTGCCAGTTTACAGGGGCCTGCCTACGAGCAGTACTTC. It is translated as CASLQGPAYEQYF.

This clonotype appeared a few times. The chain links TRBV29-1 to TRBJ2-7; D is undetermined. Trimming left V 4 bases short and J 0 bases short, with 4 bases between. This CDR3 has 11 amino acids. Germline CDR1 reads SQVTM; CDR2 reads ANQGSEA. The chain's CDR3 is CSVGNSYEQYF. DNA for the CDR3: TGCAGCGTTGGAAACTCCTACGAGCAGTACTTC.

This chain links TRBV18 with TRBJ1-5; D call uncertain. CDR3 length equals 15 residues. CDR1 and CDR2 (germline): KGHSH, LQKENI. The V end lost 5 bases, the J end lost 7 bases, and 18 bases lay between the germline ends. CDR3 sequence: CASSSEPGWKQPQHF. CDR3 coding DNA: TGTGCCAGCTCATCGGAACCCGGGTGGAAACAGCCCCAGCATTTT.

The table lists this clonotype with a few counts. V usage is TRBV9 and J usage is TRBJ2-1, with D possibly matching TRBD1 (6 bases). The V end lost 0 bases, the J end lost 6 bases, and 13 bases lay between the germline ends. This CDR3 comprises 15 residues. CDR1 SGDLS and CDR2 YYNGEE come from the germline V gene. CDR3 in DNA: TGTGCCAGCAGCGTAGAAACAGGGAACTTCAATGAGCAGTTCTTC. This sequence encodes CASSVETGNFNEQFF.

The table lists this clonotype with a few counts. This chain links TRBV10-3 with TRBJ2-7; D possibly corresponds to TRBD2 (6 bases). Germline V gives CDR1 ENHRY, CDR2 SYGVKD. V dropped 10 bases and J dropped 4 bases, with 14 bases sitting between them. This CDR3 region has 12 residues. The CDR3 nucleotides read TGTGCCACCCGGGAGAATCAGTACGAGCAGTACTTC. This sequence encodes CATRENQYEQYF.